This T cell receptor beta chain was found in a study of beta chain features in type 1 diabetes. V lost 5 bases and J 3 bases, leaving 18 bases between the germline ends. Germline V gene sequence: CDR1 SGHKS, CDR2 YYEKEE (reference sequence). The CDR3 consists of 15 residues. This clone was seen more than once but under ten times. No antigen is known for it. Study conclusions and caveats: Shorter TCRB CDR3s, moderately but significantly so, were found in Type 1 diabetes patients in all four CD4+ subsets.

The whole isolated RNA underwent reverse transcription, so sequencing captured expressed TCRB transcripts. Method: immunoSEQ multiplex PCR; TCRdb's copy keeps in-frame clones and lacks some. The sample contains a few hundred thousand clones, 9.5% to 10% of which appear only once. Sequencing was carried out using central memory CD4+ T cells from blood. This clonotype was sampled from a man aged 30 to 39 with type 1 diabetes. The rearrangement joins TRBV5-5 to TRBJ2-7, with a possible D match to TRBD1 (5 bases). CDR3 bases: TGTGCCAGCAGTCATAAGACAGAAGAGCACTACGAGCAGTACTTC. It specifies CASSHKTEEHYEQYF. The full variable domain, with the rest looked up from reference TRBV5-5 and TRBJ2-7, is DAGVTQSPTHLIKTRGQQVTLRCSPISGHKSVSWYQQVLGQGPQFIFQYYEKEERGRGNFPDRFSARQFPNYSSELNVNALLLGDSALYLCASSHKTEEHYEQYFGPGTRLTVT.